This T cell receptor beta chain was recorded in a study of response to subunit inactivated influenza vaccine. Study-wide findings and caveats: Authors suggested few new T cells are recruited by each seasonal influenza vaccination.

The CDR3 has 15 amino acids. Germline loops: CDR1 SGDLS, CDR2 YYNGEE. Trimming at V came to 0 bases and at J to 3 bases, leaving 6 bases not matched to a gene. TCRdb reanalysed the RT-PCR reads using MiXCR and keeps one entry per CDR3 protein. The table includes about 480,000 distinct CDR3 sequences, 10% to 11% detected once. Points on this clonotype: Its cognate antigen is unknown.

The receptor was isolated from a man aged 50-59 years who received an inactivated influenza vaccine. The chain uses TRBV9 and TRBJ2-7, with 7 bases aligning to TRBD2. The sequencing here drew on PBMCs from blood, taken roughly 45 days after vaccination. The CDR3: CASSVEGSGHYEQYF. CDR3 in DNA: TGTGCCAGCAGCGTAGAAGGTAGCGGGCACTACGAGCAGTACTTC. Complete variable domain (other parts from reference TRBV9 and TRBJ2-7): DSGVTQTPKHLITATGQRVTLRCSPRSGDLSVYWYQQSLDQGLQFLIQYYNGEERAKGNILERFSAQQFPDLHSELNLSSLELGDSALYFCASSVEGSGHYEQYFGPGTRLTVT.